This T cell receptor beta chain was obtained from a study of response to subunit inactivated influenza vaccine. Study-level results: Each seasonal influenza vaccination, the authors suggested, recruits few new T cells.

As to this clonotype: The antigen is not known.

TCRdb re-called the RT-PCR reads through MiXCR, storing one row per CDR3 protein. The data show 700,000 to 900,000 distinct CDR3 sequences, 21% seen once. Germline V gene data show CDR1 as SGHRS and CDR2 as YFSETQ. J gave up 14 bases and V 3 bases, and 8 bases lay outside the gene matches. The CDR3 has 12 amino acids. The TCR originated in a man aged 50-59 years who received an inactivated influenza vaccine. The chain recombines TRBV5-1 with TRBJ2-5, with 9 bases fitting TRBD2. The sample was PBMCs from blood, taken 4 to 6 days after vaccination. DNA of the CDR3: TGCGCCAGCAGCTCGGCCGGGACTAGCTTATACTTC. This translates into CASSSAGTSLYF.